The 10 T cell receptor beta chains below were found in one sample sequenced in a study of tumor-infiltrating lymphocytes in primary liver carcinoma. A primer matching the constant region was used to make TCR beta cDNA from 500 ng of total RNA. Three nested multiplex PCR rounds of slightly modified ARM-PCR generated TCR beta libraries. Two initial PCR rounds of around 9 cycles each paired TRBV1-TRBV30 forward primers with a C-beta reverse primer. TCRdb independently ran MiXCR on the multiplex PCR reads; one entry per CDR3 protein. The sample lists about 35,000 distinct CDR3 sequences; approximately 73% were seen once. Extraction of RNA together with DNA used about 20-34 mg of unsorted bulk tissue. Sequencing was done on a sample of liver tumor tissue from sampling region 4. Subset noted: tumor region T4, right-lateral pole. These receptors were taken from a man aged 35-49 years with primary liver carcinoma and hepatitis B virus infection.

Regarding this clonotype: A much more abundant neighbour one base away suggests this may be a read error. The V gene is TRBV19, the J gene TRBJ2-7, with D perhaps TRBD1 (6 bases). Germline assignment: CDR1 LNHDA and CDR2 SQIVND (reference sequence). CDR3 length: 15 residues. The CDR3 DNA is TGTGCCAATAGTGACGATAACAGGGTCGGAGACGAGCAGTACTTC. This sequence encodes CANSDDNRVGDEQYF.

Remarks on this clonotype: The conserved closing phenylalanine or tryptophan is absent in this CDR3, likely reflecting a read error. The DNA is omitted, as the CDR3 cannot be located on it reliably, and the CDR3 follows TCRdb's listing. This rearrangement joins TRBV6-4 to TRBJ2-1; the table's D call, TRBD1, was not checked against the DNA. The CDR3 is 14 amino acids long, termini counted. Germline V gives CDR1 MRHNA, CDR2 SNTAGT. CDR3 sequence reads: CASSDQPGGGPHIS.

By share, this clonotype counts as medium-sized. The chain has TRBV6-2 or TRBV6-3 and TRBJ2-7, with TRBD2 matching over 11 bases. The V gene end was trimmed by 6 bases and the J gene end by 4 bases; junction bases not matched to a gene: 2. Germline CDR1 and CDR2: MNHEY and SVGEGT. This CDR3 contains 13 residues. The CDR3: CASRSSGRYEQYF. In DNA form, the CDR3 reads TGTGCCAGCAGGTCTAGCGGGAGGTACGAGCAGTACTTC.

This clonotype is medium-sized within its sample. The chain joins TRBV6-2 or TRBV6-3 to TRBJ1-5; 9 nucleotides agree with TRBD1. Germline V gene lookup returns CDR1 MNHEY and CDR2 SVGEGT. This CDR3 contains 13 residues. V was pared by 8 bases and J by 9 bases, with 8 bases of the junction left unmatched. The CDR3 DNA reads TGTGCCAGCGGGGACAGGGCCACGCGGCCCCAGCATTTT. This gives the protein CASGDRATRPQHF.

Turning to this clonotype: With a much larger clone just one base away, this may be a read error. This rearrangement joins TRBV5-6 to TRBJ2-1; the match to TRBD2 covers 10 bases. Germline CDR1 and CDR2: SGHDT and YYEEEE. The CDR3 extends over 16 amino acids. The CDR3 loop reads CVSSPPGSGRDNGQFF. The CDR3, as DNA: TGTGTCAGCAGCCCGCCTGGGAGCGGGAGGGACAATGGGCAGTTCTTC.

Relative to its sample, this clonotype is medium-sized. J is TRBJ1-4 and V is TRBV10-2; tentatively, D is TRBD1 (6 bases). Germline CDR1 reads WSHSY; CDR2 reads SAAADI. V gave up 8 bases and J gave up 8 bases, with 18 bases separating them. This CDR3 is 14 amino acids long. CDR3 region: CASAQPGQREKLFF. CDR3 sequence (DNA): TGCGCCAGCGCCCAACCGGGACAAAGGGAAAAACTGTTTTTT.

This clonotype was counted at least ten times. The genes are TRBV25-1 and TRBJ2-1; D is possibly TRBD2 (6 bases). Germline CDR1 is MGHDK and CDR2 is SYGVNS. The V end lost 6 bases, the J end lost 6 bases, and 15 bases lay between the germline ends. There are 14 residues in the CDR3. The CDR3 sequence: CASREGGVPNEQFF. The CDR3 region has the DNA TGTGCCAGCAGGGAGGGCGGGGTTCCCAATGAGCAGTTCTTC.

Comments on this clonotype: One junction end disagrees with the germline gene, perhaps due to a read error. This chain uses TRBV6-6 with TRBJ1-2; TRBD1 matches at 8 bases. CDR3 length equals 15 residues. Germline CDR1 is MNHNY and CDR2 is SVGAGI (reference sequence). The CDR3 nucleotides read TGTGCCAGCAATTCCGACGACGGGACAGGCTATGACTACACCTTT. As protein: CASNSDDGTGYDYTF.

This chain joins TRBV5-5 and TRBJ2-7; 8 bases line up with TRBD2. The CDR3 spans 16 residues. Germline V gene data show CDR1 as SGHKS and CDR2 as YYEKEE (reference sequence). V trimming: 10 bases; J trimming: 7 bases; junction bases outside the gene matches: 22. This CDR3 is CACGLAIGAGVWEQYF. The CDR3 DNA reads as TGTGCCTGCGGCTTGGCTATAGGAGCGGGAGTATGGGAGCAGTACTTC.

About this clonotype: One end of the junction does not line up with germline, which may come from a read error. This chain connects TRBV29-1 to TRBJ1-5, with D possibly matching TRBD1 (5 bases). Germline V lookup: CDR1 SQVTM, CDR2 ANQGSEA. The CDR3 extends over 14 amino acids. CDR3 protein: CSVLNQGGIQAQHF. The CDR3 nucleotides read TGCAGCGTCCTCAATCAGGGTGGCATTCAGGCCCAGCATTTT.